These 26 T cell receptor beta chains originate from one sample sequenced in a study of T cells in Graves' hyperthyroidism and ophthalmopathy. Regions amplified from RNA transcripts were the TCR beta CDR3 regions. The TCR CDR3 was amplified in a first-round RT-PCR using the HTBI primer set. TCRdb fed the multiplex PCR reads into MiXCR, producing one record per CDR3 protein. This repertoire shows about 720,000 distinct CDR3 sequences, 18% found once; its top ten account for 16%. The sequencing sample was made of blood. These receptors were collected from a woman in her forties or fifties with Graves' hyperthyroidism that later progressed to Graves' ophthalmopathy.

The chain has TRBV29-1 and TRBJ2-1; 7 nucleotides agree with TRBD2. The V segment lost 3 bases and the J segment 3 bases; nucleotides outside the gene matches: 5. CDR1 and CDR2 (germline): SQVTM, ANQGSEA. The CDR3 loop spans 14 amino acids. The CDR3 here is CSVERTRDYNEQFF. As DNA, the CDR3 is TGCAGCGTTGAGAGGACTAGGGACTACAATGAGCAGTTCTTC.

This clonotype has just a few counts. This rearrangement joins TRBV24-1 to TRBJ2-5; D is perhaps TRBD2 (6 bases). The germline V gene has CDR1 KGHDR and CDR2 SFDVKD. Trimming shortened V by 2 bases and J by 5 bases, and 11 bases separated the two germline ends. This CDR3 is built from 14 residues. CDR3 residues: CATSDSGAGETQYF. In nucleotides, the CDR3 is TGTGCCACCAGTGATTCGGGCGCGGGGGAGACCCAGTACTTC.

This clonotype was detected many times. V usage is TRBV27 and J usage is TRBJ2-3; D may be TRBD1 or TRBD2 (7 bases each). The CDR3 is made up of 16 amino acids. V lost 4 bases and J lost 0, with 14 bases in between. Germline values: CDR1 MNHEY, CDR2 SMNVEV (reference sequence). CDR3 in amino acids: CASSSDREGSTDTQYF. CDR3 nucleotide sequence: TGTGCCAGCAGTTCCGACAGGGAGGGGAGCACAGATACGCAGTATTTT.

This clonotype was picked up many times. The chain combines TRBV7-6 with TRBJ2-4; D gene uncertain. CDR1 and CDR2 from the germline V gene are SGHVS and FNYEAQ. CDR3 length: 14 amino acids. V lost 1 base, J lost 8 bases, and 12 bases lay in between. The CDR3 is CASSLVPGRDIQYF. The CDR3 nucleotides are TGTGCCAGCAGCTTAGTACCAGGAAGAGACATTCAGTACTTC.

The genes are TRBV6-1 and TRBJ2-5, with 9 bases matching TRBD2. V lost 10 bases and J lost 2; bases outside the gene matches: 8. Germline lookup yields CDR1 MNHNS and CDR2 SASEGT. This CDR3 has 14 residues. The CDR3 DNA reads TGTGCCACTGATAGCGGGGGCCTTCAAGAGACCCAGTACTTC. It codes for CATDSGGLQETQYF.

This clonotype turned up a few times. This chain joins TRBV18 and TRBJ2-2, with D perhaps matching TRBD2 (5 bases). Germline CDR1 is KGHSH and CDR2 is LQKENI. V was pared by 7 bases and J by 2 bases, with 11 bases between. The CDR3 sequence is 14 residues long. The CDR3 loop is CASYGLRNTGELFF. In DNA form, the CDR3 reads TGTGCCAGCTACGGACTTCGAAACACCGGGGAGCTGTTTTTT.

The rearrangement links TRBV6-2 or TRBV6-3 to TRBJ1-4; no definite D call. Germline loops: CDR1 MNHEY, CDR2 SVGEGT. This CDR3 region has 14 residues. V lost 6 bases to trimming and J lost 8 bases, with 16 bases between them. In DNA, the CDR3 is TGTGCCAGCAGCCTTACATGGGGAGGCGAAAAACTGTTTTTT. Translation gives CASSLTWGGEKLFF.

This clonotype was counted at least ten times. The chain recombines TRBV11-3 with TRBJ2-5; D could derive from TRBD1 or TRBD2 (5 bases each). Germline V gene sequence: CDR1 SGHNT, CDR2 YENEEA. Trimming stripped 5 bases from V and 4 bases from J, with 14 bases between. This CDR3 region has 14 residues. The CDR3 sequence is CASSHRGPGETQYF. The CDR3, as DNA: TGTGCCAGCAGCCACCGGGGCCCGGGAGAGACCCAGTACTTC.

V usage is TRBV9 and J usage is TRBJ2-1; unclear D gene. Germline CDR1 reads SGDLS; CDR2 reads YYNGEE. V was clipped by 0 bases and J by 0 bases, with 13 bases between them. This CDR3 region has 17 residues. CDR3 sequence reads: CASSVAGPKSSYNEQFF. The CDR3 DNA is TGTGCCAGCAGCGTAGCTGGCCCAAAGAGCTCCTACAATGAGCAGTTCTTC.

This clonotype was counted at least ten times. The chain has TRBV30 and TRBJ1-4; possibly TRBD1 for D (5 bases). V gave up 3 bases and J gave up 4 bases, with 9 bases separating them. Germline values: CDR1 GTSNPN, CDR2 SVGIG (reference sequence). CDR3 size: 13 residues. CDR3 sequence: CAWSWGRNEKLFF. The CDR3 DNA reads as TGTGCCTGGAGCTGGGGACGTAATGAAAAACTGTTTTTT.

Regarding this clonotype: A much bigger clone sits one base away, suggesting this may be a read error. The rearrangement uses TRBV27 and TRBJ2-7; D call uncertain. Germline V gives CDR1 MNHEY, CDR2 SMNVEV (reference sequence). The length of the CDR3 is 13 residues. The CDR3, as DNA: TGTGCCAGCAGTAGACAACAACGGTACGGGCAGTACTTC. As protein: CASSRQQRYGQYF.

In this sample, this clonotype turned up many times. This sequence joins TRBV11-2 and TRBJ2-3, with 8 nucleotides matching TRBD1. Per germline, CDR1 SGHAT and CDR2 FQNNGV. Germline trimming cut 3 bases from V and 4 bases from J; bases unmatched to any gene: 3. The CDR3 has 14 amino acids. The CDR3 DNA reads as TGTGCCAGCAGCTTCGACAGGGGTCCAGATACGCAGTATTTT. Protein: CASSFDRGPDTQYF.

The chain's CDR3 is CASSRVLTGELFF. The DNA of the CDR3 is TGTGCCAGCAGCCGGGTCCTCACCGGGGAGCTGTTTTTT. This chain joins TRBV7-9 and TRBJ2-2, with D uncertain. The length of the CDR3 is 13 residues. Deletions cut 5 bases from V and 4 bases from J, with 8 bases between. The germline gives CDR1 SEHNR, CDR2 FQNEAQ (reference sequence).

With respect to this clonotype: It may be a read error: a sequence one base away is much more abundant. The V call is TRBV18, the J call TRBJ2-1; D perhaps matches TRBD1 (7 bases). The better agreement between TRBJ2-7 and the DNA end casts doubt on the J call. Germline-derived CDR1 and CDR2 are KGHSH and LQKENI. The CDR3 length is 16 residues. The CDR3, as DNA: TGTGCCAGCTCACCTCCCGACAGGGAGGTAACCAATGAGCAGTACTTC. Translated: CASSPPDREVTNEQYF.

This clonotype was seen only a few times. The chain uses TRBV7-2 and TRBJ1-4, with 12 bases lining up with TRBD1. V shed 5 bases and J 12 bases; nucleotides not matched to a gene: 7. This CDR3 has 14 amino acids. From germline, CDR1 is SGHTA and CDR2 FQGNSA. In nucleotides, the CDR3 is TGTGCCAGCAGCCCCAGAGGGGACAGGGGGCAACTGTTTTTT. This sequence encodes CASSPRGDRGQLFF.

This rearrangement joins TRBV6-1 to TRBJ2-4, with TRBD2 matching 7 bases. V gave up 1 base and J gave up 8 bases; unmatched junction bases: 5. This CDR3 has 14 amino acids. The germline V gene encodes CDR1 MNHNS and CDR2 SASEGT. As DNA, the CDR3 is TGTGCCAGCAGTGAAGAGCGGGGTTACGACATTCAGTACTTC. Protein sequence: CASSEERGYDIQYF.

J is TRBJ2-7 and V is TRBV6-1, with 7 bases matching TRBD2. The V gene end was trimmed by 6 bases and the J gene end by 2 bases; junction bases not matched to a gene: 16. Per germline, CDR1 MNHNS and CDR2 SASEGT. This CDR3 is built from 17 residues. The CDR3: CASSFARASGATYEQYF. The CDR3 region has the DNA TGTGCCAGCAGCTTCGCCCGGGCGAGCGGGGCAACCTACGAGCAGTACTTC.

This chain joins TRBV19 and TRBJ2-5; 9 bases fit TRBD2. V lost 4 bases and J lost 6; bases outside the gene matches: 9. The CDR3 spans 15 residues. Germline CDR1 reads LNHDA; CDR2 reads SQIVND (reference sequence). The CDR3 DNA follows: TGTGCCAGTAGTAATCCAGCGGGGGGATACCAGACCCAGTACTTC. Amino acids: CASSNPAGGYQTQYF. The whole variable domain, filled in from reference TRBV19 and TRBJ2-5, reads DGGITQSPKYLFRKEGQNVTLSCEQNLNHDAMYWYRQDPGQGLRLIYYSQIVNDFQKGDIAEGYSVSREKKESFPLTVTSAQKNPTAFYLCASSNPAGGYQTQYFGPGTRLLVL.

The chain has TRBV5-5 and TRBJ1-5, with 11 nucleotides matching TRBD1. The germline V gene has CDR1 SGHKS and CDR2 YYEKEE (reference sequence). V gave up 4 bases and J gave up 4 bases; unmatched junction bases: 4. This CDR3 is built from 15 residues. The CDR3 coding sequence is TGTGCCAGCAGCGACGGGACAGGGGGTAATCAGCCCCAGCATTTT. It translates to CASSDGTGGNQPQHF. The whole variable domain, filled in from reference TRBV5-5 and TRBJ1-5, reads DAGVTQSPTHLIKTRGQQVTLRCSPISGHKSVSWYQQVLGQGPQFIFQYYEKEERGRGNFPDRFSARQFPNYSSELNVNALLLGDSALYLCASSDGTGGNQPQHFGDGTRLSIL.

V gene TRBV6-1 combines with J gene TRBJ2-1; 14 bases agree with TRBD2. Germline lookup yields CDR1 MNHNS and CDR2 SASEGT. V was clipped by 8 bases and J by 15 bases; unmatched bases: 6. The CDR3 covers 12 residues. The CDR3 sequence is CASRTSGGTLFF. The CDR3 DNA reads as TGTGCCAGCCGGACTAGCGGGGGGACTCTGTTCTTC.

The chain links TRBV6-1 to TRBJ2-1; 10 nucleotides line up with TRBD1. The trim removed 5 bases at V and 4 bases at J, leaving 8 bases unmatched. The CDR3 is made up of 16 amino acids. Germline V CDR1 and CDR2: MNHNS, SASEGT. CDR3 DNA sequence: TGTGCCAGCAGTATCGGACAGGGGGAGCCTTACAATGAGCAGTTCTTC. It yields the protein CASSIGQGEPYNEQFF.

The CDR3 loop is CASSQGTSRIHTGELFF. The CDR3, as DNA: TGTGCCAGCAGCCAAGGCACATCTCGAATTCACACCGGGGAGCTGTTTTTT. This chain uses TRBV14 with TRBJ2-2; D is undetermined. V lost 1 base and J 3 bases, leaving 15 bases between the germline ends. The CDR3 totals 17 residues. CDR1 is SGHDN, CDR2 FVKESK, per germline.

The chain uses TRBV27 and TRBJ2-7; D is undetermined. Trimming took off 0 bases at V and 2 bases at J, with 11 bases between the two ends. This CDR3 has 15 residues. CDR1 and CDR2 (germline): MNHEY, SMNVEV (reference sequence). In DNA, the CDR3 is TGTGCCAGCAGTTTATCAGGCAGTCCCGCCTACGAGCAGTACTTC. Residues: CASSLSGSPAYEQYF.

V is TRBV9 and J is TRBJ1-5; TRBD1 might be the D (5 bases). The V and J ends lost 0 bases and 3 bases respectively, with 10 bases between them. This CDR3 is built from 15 residues. Germline CDR1 SGDLS, CDR2 YYNGEE. The CDR3 loop is CASSVDGRVNQPQHF. The DNA of the CDR3 is TGTGCCAGCAGCGTAGATGGCAGGGTCAATCAGCCCCAGCATTTT.

This clonotype was observed many times. This chain joins TRBV13 and TRBJ2-1, with a weak D call TRBD1 (6 bases). Germline assignment: CDR1 PRHDT and CDR2 FYEKMQ (reference sequence). CDR3 length: 14 residues. V was trimmed by 4 bases and J by 7 bases, leaving 14 bases between them. CDR3 DNA sequence: TGTGCCAGCAGCTCCCTACAGGGTCATAATGAGCAGTTCTTC. Its translation is CASSSLQGHNEQFF.

The sample holds a few counts of this clonotype. This chain joins TRBV7-9 and TRBJ2-1, with 10 bases that match TRBD1. CDR3 length: 15 amino acids. Germline CDR1 and CDR2: SEHNR and FQNEAQ (reference sequence). Trimming cost V 1 base and J 5 bases; bases outside gene matches: 2. The CDR3 region has the DNA TGTGCCAGCAGCTTAGTGGGACAGGGGAACAATGAGCAGTTCTTC. This gives the protein CASSLVGQGNNEQFF.